The subject of this entry is one T cell receptor beta chain. A much larger clone lies a single base off, so this may be a read error. Germline V lookup: CDR1 SGHNT, CDR2 YYREEE (reference sequence). V lost 4 bases and J lost 5, with 11 bases in between. This CDR3 has 13 residues. Whoever was chosen for sequencing had shown CD8+CD57+ cell expansion by flow cytometry. The patients, all of them, had severe acquired aplastic anemia. These data are taken from a study of CD8+CD57+ T cells in acquired aplastic anemia. Study-wide background: DNA per sorted CD4+ or CD8+ sample ranged roughly 0.17 to 27.4 ug, averaging approximately 3.1 ug.

CDR3 and TCR beta VDJ profiling relied on a genomic DNA template. TCRdb called the reads again in MiXCR, with one record for every CDR3 protein. The data contain under 200,000 distinct CDR3 sequences, around 50% of them singletons. What was sequenced was sorted CD4+, CD8+, or CD8+CD57+ T cells (not recorded which) from PBMCs. This receptor was obtained from a human donor with aplastic anemia. V is TRBV5-4 and J is TRBJ2-3; a possible D gene is TRBD2 (7 bases). The CDR3 is CASSQGTKDTQYF. The CDR3 DNA sequence: TGTGCCAGCAGCCAGGGGACTAAAGATACGCAGTATTTT.